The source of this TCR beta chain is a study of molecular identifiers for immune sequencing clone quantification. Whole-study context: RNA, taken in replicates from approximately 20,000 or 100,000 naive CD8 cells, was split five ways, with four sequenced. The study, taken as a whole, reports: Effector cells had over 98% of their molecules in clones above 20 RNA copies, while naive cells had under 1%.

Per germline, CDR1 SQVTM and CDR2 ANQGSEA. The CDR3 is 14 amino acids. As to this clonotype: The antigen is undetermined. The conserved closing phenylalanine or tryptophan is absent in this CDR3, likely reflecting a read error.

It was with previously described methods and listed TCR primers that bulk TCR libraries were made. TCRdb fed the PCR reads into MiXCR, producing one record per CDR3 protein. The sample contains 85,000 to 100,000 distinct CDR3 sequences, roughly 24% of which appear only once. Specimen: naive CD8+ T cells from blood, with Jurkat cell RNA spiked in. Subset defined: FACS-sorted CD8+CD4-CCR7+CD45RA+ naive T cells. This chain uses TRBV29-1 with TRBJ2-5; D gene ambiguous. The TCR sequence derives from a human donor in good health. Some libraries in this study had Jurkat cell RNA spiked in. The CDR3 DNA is TGCAGCGCCGCACGGGCGACGTACCAAGGGACCCAGTACCTC. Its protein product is CSAARATYQGTQYL.